These T cell receptor beta chains were read from a single sample in a study of blood T cells in healthy people across ages. TCRdb recomputed calls from the 5' RACE reads with MiXCR, one row per CDR3 protein. The data show about a million distinct CDR3 sequences, 35% to 40% seen once. The sample was blood. The receptor source for this set is a man between 18 and 35 years old in good health. Each CDR3 is given with its conserved first and last residue. D genes are given only for firm matches. Only some rows state a clone size, as once, few, many or a class for expanded clones.

j_call	d_call	v_call	clone_size	cdr3_nt	cdr3_aa
TRBJ1-2	-	TRBV7-9	-	TGTGCCAGCAGCTTATTTGGGGGCCCCATCGCTAACTATGGCTACACCTTC	CASSLFGGPIANYGYTF
TRBJ2-5	-	TRBV9	-	TGTGCCAGCAGCGCCTTTAGCGGCGTCCAGGGAGAGACCCAGTACTTC	CASSAFSGVQGETQYF
TRBJ1-2	-	TRBV12-3/TRBV12-4	few	TGTGCCAGCAGTTTAAACAGGGCCTATGGCTACACCTTC	CASSLNRAYGYTF
TRBJ2-3	-	TRBV6-2/TRBV6-3	few	TGTGCCAGCAGTTACAGAGGGCCCTTACTCACAGATACGCAGTATTTT	CASSYRGPLLTDTQYF
TRBJ2-1	TRBD1	TRBV4-3	few	TGCGCCAGCAGCCAAGTTGGAACAGGGGTCTCGAATGAGCAGTTCTTC	CASSQVGTGVSNEQFF
TRBJ1-2	-	TRBV13	-	TGTGCCAGCAGCCCGGCAGTCATTCACTATGGCTACACCTTC	CASSPAVIHYGYTF
TRBJ1-6	TRBD1	TRBV20-1	few	TGCAGTGCTAGAGGACAGGGAATGGATTCACCCCTCCACTTT	CSARGQGMDSPLHF
TRBJ2-3	-	TRBV4-2	many	TGTGCCAGCAGCCAAGCCGTGGATACGCAGTATTTT	CASSQAVDTQYF
TRBJ2-2	TRBD2	TRBV7-2	few	TGTGCCAGCAGCTTTGCCGGGACTAGCGTTATCGGGGAGCTGTTTTTT	CASSFAGTSVIGELFF
TRBJ2-1	-	TRBV7-2	few	TGTGCCAGCAGCTTATCCTTCGAAGCGAGGAATGAGCAGTTCTTC	CASSLSFEARNEQFF
TRBJ2-3	-	TRBV4-1	many	TGTGCCAGCAGCCAAGCCGGGGCAGATACGCAGTATTTT	CASSQAGADTQYF
TRBJ2-3	TRBD2	TRBV6-1	-	TGTGCCAGCGACGAACTAGCGGGGGGTCGGGGCACAGATACGCAGTATTTT	CASDELAGGRGTDTQYF
TRBJ1-1	TRBD1	TRBV5-5	-	TGTGCCAGCAGCTTGGGGGGACAGCCGAACACTGAAGCTTTCTTT	CASSLGGQPNTEAFF